The rows below give T cell receptor beta chains drawn from one sample of a study of blood T cell repertoires in COVID-19. Some clones are missing from TCRdb's copy, which holds only in-frame ones; the method was immunoSEQ multiplex PCR. The sample comprises roughly 17,000 clones, over 75% of which are singletons, and approximately 16% rests with the top ten. The specimen sequenced was peripheral blood. The source is a human donor with active COVID-19. The donor label of this sample is uncertain. Each CDR3 is given with its conserved first and last residue. The order of the fields is V gene, J gene, D gene, clone size, CDR3 protein, CDR3 DNA. D genes are given only for firm matches. Clone sizes are given selectively: once, few, many, or a class where the clone is expanded.

>TRBV7-2|TRBJ2-3|TRBD2|once
CASSSGLAGGEYTDTQYF
TGTGCCAGCAGCTCCGGACTAGCGGGGGGGGAATACACAGATACGCAGTATTTT
>TRBV7-3|TRBJ2-1|NA|NA
CASSLNPRAQSSYNEQFF
TGTGCCAGCAGCTTAAACCCCAGGGCCCAGAGCTCCTACAATGAGCAGTTCTTC
>TRBV27|TRBJ1-1|TRBD1|NA
CASKYLRTGLNTEAFF
TGTGCCAGCAAATACTTAAGGACAGGACTGAACACTGAAGCTTTCTTT
>TRBV4-3|TRBJ1-1|TRBD1|NA
CASSWTGYTEAFF
TGCGCCAGCAGCTGGACAGGATACACTGAAGCTTTCTTT
>TRBV7-3|TRBJ1-6|TRBD1|once
CASSSQGAIDSPLHF
TGTGCCAGCAGCTCCCAGGGGGCTATCGATTCACCCCTCCACTTT
>TRBV7-2|TRBJ2-3|TRBD2|NA
CASSLSLAGGRGTDTQYF
TGTGCCAGCAGCTTATCACTAGCGGGGGGGCGCGGTACAGATACGCAGTATTTT
>TRBV4-3|TRBJ1-4|NA|NA
CASSQDMPGAEAYEKLFF
TGCGCCAGCAGCCAAGATATGCCTGGGGCAGAGGCTTATGAAAAACTGTTTTTT
>TRBV19|TRBJ2-4|TRBD1|NA
CASSIPTGTKNIQYF
TGTGCCAGTAGTATCCCGACAGGGACCAAAAACATTCAGTACTTC
>TRBV18|TRBJ2-7|TRBD1|NA
CASSPLNIGQGREQYF
TGTGCCAGCTCACCACTTAATATTGGACAGGGAAGGGAGCAGTACTTC
>TRBV5-1|TRBJ2-5|TRBD1|NA
CASNKGGTGGETQYF
TGCGCCAGCAACAAAGGCGGGACAGGGGGGGAGACCCAGTACTTC
>TRBV7-8|TRBJ2-7|NA|NA
CASSTRTDYEQYF
TGTGCCAGCAGCACGCGGACAGACTACGAGCAGTACTTC
>TRBV7-9|TRBJ2-3|TRBD1|NA
CASSFTGAGTDTQYF
TGTGCCAGCAGCTTCACAGGGGCTGGTACAGATACGCAGTATTTT
>TRBV4-3|TRBJ1-1|TRBD1|NA
CASSQGITGGSTEAFF
TGCGCCAGCAGCCAGGGAATTACAGGGGGAAGCACTGAAGCTTTCTTT
>TRBV2|TRBJ2-7|TRBD1|NA
CASRGGQGNYEQYF
TGTGCCAGCAGAGGGGGACAGGGAAACTACGAGCAGTACTTC
>TRBV6-5|TRBJ2-3|TRBD2|few
CASSLGGGPLTDTQYF
TGTGCCAGCAGTTTAGGCGGGGGGCCGCTTACAGATACGCAGTATTTT
>TRBV5-8|TRBJ2-1|TRBD2|NA
CASGLTSGGNLEQFF
TGTGCCAGCGGCCTGACTAGCGGGGGAAATCTTGAGCAGTTCTTC